This T cell receptor beta chain was identified during a study of blood T cell repertoires in COVID-19 (dated by TCRdb to about 2020). As for the study more broadly: The collaborator samples originated in the United States, Italy and Spain and spanned the acute and convalescent phases of COVID-19. The material from the prospective study consisted of cDNA or gDNA derived from T cells, B-cell-depleted T cells, or PBMCs. Subjects who had been exposed to COVID-19, were actively infected with it, or had recovered from it provided the deeply sampled blood TCRbeta repertoires that made up the dataset. The repertoires were released in a freely available public database meant as a resource for research on the immune response to SARS-CoV-2. The samples were drawn from the first 160 participants of the ongoing ImmuneRACE study and from under 1,500 subjects provided by 6 global collaborators. The sample metadata nearly always contained a de-identified subject ID, COVID-19 status, age in years and sex. Where available, HLA class I and class II types were obtained from metadata supplied by the sample provider rather than from assay-based typing.

Summary of the overall study and its limitations: Clinical and demographic metadata were provided uncurated, with the amount varying by source and participant.

For this clone: Its antigen is currently not known. No clone much larger than this one lies a single base away; base qualities are absent.

Whole blood was collected in K2EDTA tubes by collaborating institutions according to the institutions' own protocols. For TCRbeta analysis, collaborator samples were shipped as frozen whole blood, as isolated PBMCs, or as DNA extracted from either sample type. TCRbeta CDR3 regions were amplified from genomic DNA by means of the immunoSEQ Assay, a bias-controlled multiplex PCR. The original pipeline was this. Nucleated cell counts per sample were estimated from amplification of reference gene primers within the assay. To quantify the absolute abundance of each unique TCRbeta CDR3 rearrangement, sequence reads were collapsed and filtered. Productive Simpson clonality was computed per sample as the square root of Simpson's diversity index over productive rearrangements. The source is immuneACCESS, and TCRdb retained only in-frame sequences with V and J called. Part of the clones is not carried over; for the studies checked, unresolved V genes explain less than half of this, and the remainder is unexplained. V and J calls and clone size are given by that table; D and trimming were obtained from the DNA. The sample data list about 190,000 clones, and about 88% of these were observed just once. The ten most abundant clones make up 1.1% of the sample.

As encoded in the germline V gene, CDR1 is SQVTM while CDR2 is ANQGSEA. From the cysteine through the phenylalanine, the CDR3 covers 12 amino acids. Just CDR3 DNA is preserved here, 36 bases in frame from base 1. V ends up 7 bases short and J 7 bases short, with an unmatched junction base count of 6. The sample was peripheral blood. The source of this sequence is a man aged 25 to 45 with acute or convalescent COVID-19. The chain uses TRBV29-1 and TRBJ2-1; 8 bases in the middle match TRBD2. The CDR3 protein sequence reads: CSAGTRRNEQFF. The base sequence is TGCAGCGCCGGGACTAGGAGGAATGAGCAGTTCTTC.